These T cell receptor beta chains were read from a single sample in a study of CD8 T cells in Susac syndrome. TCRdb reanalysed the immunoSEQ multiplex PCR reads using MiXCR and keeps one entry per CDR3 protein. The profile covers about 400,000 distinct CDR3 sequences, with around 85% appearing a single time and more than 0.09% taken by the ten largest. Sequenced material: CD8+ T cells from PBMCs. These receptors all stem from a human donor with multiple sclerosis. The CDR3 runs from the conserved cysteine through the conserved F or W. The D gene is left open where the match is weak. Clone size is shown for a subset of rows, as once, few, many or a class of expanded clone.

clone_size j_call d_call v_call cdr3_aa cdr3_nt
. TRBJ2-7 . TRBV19 CASTDTYEQYF TGTGCCAGTACTGACACTTACGAGCAGTACTTC
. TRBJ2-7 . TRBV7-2 CASSRVTYEQYF TGTGCCAGCAGCCGGGTTACCTACGAGCAGTACTTC
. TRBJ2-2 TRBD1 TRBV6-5 CAGSTDRGLTGELFF TGTGCCGGCAGCACCGACAGGGGGTTAACCGGGGAGCTGTTTTTT
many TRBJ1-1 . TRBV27 CASSLGGDTEAFF TGTGCCAGCAGCTTGGGGGGTGACACTGAAGCTTTCTTT
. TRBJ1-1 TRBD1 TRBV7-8 CASSLDRDSGLNTEAFF TGTGCCAGCAGCTTAGATCGGGACAGCGGCTTAAACACTGAAGCTTTCTTT
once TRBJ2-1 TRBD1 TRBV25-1 CASSEWDRGRRDEQFF TGTGCCAGCAGTGAATGGGACAGGGGGCGCCGCGATGAGCAGTTCTTC
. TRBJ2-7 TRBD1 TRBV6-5 CASSYATGEGQGLYEQYF TGTGCCAGCAGTTATGCTACAGGTGAGGGACAGGGACTCTACGAGCAGTACTTC
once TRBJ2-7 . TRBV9 CASSARRTDPYEQYF TGTGCCAGCAGCGCGCGACGGACAGATCCCTACGAGCAGTACTTC
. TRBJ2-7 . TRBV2 CASSDKSHRLYEQYF TGTGCCAGCAGTGACAAGTCACATCGACTCTACGAGCAGTACTTC
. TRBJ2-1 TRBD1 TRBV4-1 CASSHETGMTNEQFF TGCGCCAGCAGCCACGAGACAGGGATGACCAATGAGCAGTTCTTC
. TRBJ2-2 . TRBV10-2 CASSEMRDTGELFF TGCGCCAGCAGTGAAATGAGAGACACCGGGGAGCTGTTTTTT
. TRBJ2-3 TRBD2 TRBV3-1 CASSQDREGGDTDTQYF TGTGCCAGCAGCCAAGATCGGGAGGGAGGTGACACAGATACGCAGTATTTT
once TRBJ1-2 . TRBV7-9 CASYQAGGTLYGYTF TGTGCCAGCTATCAGGCCGGAGGGACGCTCTATGGCTACACCTTC
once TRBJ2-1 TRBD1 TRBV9 CASSVPRVGQSSYNEQFF TGTGCCAGCAGCGTACCTAGGGTGGGACAGAGCTCCTACAATGAGCAGTTCTTC
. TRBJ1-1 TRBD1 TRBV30 CAWGTGQGTEAFF TGTGCCTGGGGAACGGGACAGGGAACTGAAGCTTTCTTT
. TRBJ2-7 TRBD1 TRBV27 CASSPGTEFTYEQYF TGTGCCAGCAGTCCCGGGACAGAATTTACCTACGAGCAGTACTTC
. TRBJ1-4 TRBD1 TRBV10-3 CAISGDRDNEKLFF TGTGCCATCAGTGGGGACAGGGATAATGAAAAACTGTTTTTT
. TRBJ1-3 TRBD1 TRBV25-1 CASSVGGPGNTIYF TGTGCCAGCAGTGTAGGGGGCCCTGGAAACACCATATATTTT
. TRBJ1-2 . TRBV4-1 CASSQLGLDGYTF TGCGCCAGCAGCCAACTCGGACTTGATGGCTACACCTTC
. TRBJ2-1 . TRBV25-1 CASSGFGNEQFF TGTGCCAGCAGTGGGTTTGGGAATGAGCAGTTCTTC
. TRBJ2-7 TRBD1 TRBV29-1 CSDGTGVEEQYF TGCAGTGACGGGACAGGGGTCGAGGAGCAGTACTTC
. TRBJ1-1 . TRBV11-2 CASSLVTTGNTEAFF TGTGCCAGCAGCTTAGTCACGACGGGGAACACTGAAGCTTTCTTT
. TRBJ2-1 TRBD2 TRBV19 CASSMWASGNNEQFF TGTGCCAGTAGTATGTGGGCTAGCGGAAACAATGAGCAGTTCTTC
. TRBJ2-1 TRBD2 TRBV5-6 CASNIGTSGGNEQFF TGTGCCAGCAACATAGGGACTAGCGGGGGTAATGAGCAGTTCTTC
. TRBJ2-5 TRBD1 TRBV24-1 CATRGGQGQETQYF TGTGCCACCAGGGGGGGACAGGGGCAAGAGACCCAGTACTTC
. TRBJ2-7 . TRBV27 CASSLSLDTSYEQYF TGTGCCAGCAGTTTATCTTTGGACACCTCCTACGAGCAGTACTTC
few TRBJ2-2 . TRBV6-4 CASSAGDLTGTGELFF TGTGCCAGCAGTGCAGGGGACCTAACAGGGACCGGGGAGCTGTTTTTT
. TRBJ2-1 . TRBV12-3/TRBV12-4 CASSQEGTPFLDEQFF TGTGCCAGCAGCCAGGAGGGGACACCCTTTCTGGATGAGCAGTTCTTC
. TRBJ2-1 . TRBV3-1 CASTETGLKDEQFF TGTGCCAGCACCGAAACGGGGTTGAAAGATGAGCAGTTCTTC
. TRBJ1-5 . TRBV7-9 CASSDARQGNQPQHF TGTGCCAGCAGCGATGCCCGACAGGGCAATCAGCCCCAGCATTTT
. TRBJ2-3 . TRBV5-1 CASSLEQTRVVDTQYF TGCGCCAGCAGCTTGGAGCAGACCCGCGTCGTGGATACGCAGTATTTT
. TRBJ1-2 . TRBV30 CAWNSGRGDGYTF TGTGCCTGGAACAGCGGACGGGGAGACGGCTACACCTTC
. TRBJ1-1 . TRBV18 CASSPPETTEAFF TGTGCCAGCTCACCACCGGAGACGACTGAAGCTTTCTTT
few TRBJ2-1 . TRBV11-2 CASSLGREQFF TGTGCCAGCAGCTTAGGACGAGAGCAGTTCTTC
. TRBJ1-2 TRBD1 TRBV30 CAWSPGQGFFGYTF TGTGCCTGGAGCCCGGGACAGGGATTCTTCGGCTACACCTTC
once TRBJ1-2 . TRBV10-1 CASSESTRGDYGYTF TGCGCCAGCAGTGAGTCGACTCGGGGGGACTATGGCTACACCTTC
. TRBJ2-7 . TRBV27 CASSLSGGYDFEQYF TGTGCCAGCAGTTTATCGGGGGGCTACGATTTCGAGCAGTACTTC
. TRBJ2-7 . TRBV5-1 CASSWDTIQTYEQYF TGCGCCAGCAGCTGGGACACCATCCAGACCTACGAGCAGTACTTC
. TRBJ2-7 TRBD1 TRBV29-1 CSAPGQGTDEQYF TGCAGCGCCCCGGGACAGGGAACAGACGAGCAGTACTTC
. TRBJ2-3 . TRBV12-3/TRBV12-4 CASSLVGGASTDTQYF TGTGCCAGCAGTTTAGTAGGGGGGGCAAGCACAGATACGCAGTATTTT
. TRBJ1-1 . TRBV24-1 CATSDWEGTEAFF TGTGCCACCAGTGATTGGGAAGGGACTGAAGCTTTCTTT
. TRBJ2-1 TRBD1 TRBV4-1 CASSPQGANEQFF TGCGCCAGCAGCCCACAGGGGGCCAATGAGCAGTTCTTC
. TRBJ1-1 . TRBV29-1 CSVFGGGTENTEAFF TGCAGCGTTTTCGGGGGAGGAACAGAGAACACTGAAGCTTTCTTT
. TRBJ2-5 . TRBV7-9 CASSLGVESEGETQYF TGTGCCAGCAGCTTAGGAGTGGAGAGCGAGGGAGAGACCCAGTACTTC
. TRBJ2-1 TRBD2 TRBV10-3 CAISDPGREGRNEQFF TGTGCCATCAGTGACCCAGGGCGGGAGGGCCGCAATGAGCAGTTCTTC
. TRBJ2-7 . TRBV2 CASSGTQIYEQYF TGTGCCAGCAGCGGGACACAGATCTACGAGCAGTACTTC
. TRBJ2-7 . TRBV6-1 CASKLLRGYEQYF TGTGCCAGCAAACTTCTTAGGGGGTACGAGCAGTACTTC
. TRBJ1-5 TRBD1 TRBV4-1 CASSQAGQGVGQPQHF TGCGCCAGCAGCCAAGCGGGACAGGGTGTGGGCCAGCCCCAGCATTTT